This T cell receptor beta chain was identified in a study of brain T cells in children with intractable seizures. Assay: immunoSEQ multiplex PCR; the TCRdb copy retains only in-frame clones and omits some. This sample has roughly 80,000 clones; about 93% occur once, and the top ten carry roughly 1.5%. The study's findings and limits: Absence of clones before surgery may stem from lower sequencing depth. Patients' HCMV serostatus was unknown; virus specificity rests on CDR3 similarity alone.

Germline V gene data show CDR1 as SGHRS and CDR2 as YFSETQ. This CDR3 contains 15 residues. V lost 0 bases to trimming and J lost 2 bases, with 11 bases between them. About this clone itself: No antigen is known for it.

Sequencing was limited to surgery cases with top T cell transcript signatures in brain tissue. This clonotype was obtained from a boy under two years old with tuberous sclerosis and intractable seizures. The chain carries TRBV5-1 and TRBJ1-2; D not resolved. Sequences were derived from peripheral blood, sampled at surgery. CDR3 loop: CASSLVGPINYGYTF. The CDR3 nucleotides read TGCGCCAGCAGCTTGGTAGGACCCATCAACTATGGCTACACCTTC.